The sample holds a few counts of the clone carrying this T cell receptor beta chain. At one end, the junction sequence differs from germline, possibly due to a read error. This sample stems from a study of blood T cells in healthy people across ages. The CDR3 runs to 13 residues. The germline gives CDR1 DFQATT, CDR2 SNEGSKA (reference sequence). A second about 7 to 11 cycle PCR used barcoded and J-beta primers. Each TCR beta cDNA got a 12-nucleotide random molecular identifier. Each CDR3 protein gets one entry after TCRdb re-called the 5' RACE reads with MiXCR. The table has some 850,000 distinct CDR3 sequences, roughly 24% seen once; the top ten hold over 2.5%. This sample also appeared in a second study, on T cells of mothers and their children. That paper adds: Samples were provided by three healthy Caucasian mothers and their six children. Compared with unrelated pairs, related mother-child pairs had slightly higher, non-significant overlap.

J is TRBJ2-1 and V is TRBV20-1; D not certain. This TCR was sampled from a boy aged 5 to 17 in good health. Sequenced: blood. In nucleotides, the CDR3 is TGCAGTGCTCGACTTCCCTCCCACAATGAGCAGTTCTTC. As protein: CSARLPSHNEQFF.